The T cell receptor (beta chain) under discussion was sequenced for a study of post-analysis software for immune sequencing data. Trimming removed 4 bases from V and 6 bases from J, with 4 bases in between. CDR1 and CDR2 (germline): MNHEY, SVGAGI. The CDR3 consists of 11 residues. Study-wide findings and caveats: Four or five TRBV segments, including TRBV5-6, TRBV5-1 and TRBV20-1, were more frequent in patients than controls.

TCR beta cDNA libraries included unique molecular identifiers. Researchers reported about 500,000 cDNA molecules coming from about 0.98 to 11 million T cells. TCRdb reprocessed the PCR reads via MiXCR and lists one record per CDR3 protein. The sample comprises about 540,000 distinct CDR3 sequences, around 36% of which are singletons, and 5% to 6% rests with the top ten. This clonotype occurred many times. The target antigen is unknown. The specimen was blood. The clonotype originates from a girl aged 2-17 years with multiple sclerosis. The chain couples TRBV6-5 to TRBJ2-1; no reliable D call. CDR3 sequence reads: CASSWGNEQFF. The CDR3 region has the DNA TGTGCCAGCAGTTGGGGCAATGAGCAGTTCTTC.